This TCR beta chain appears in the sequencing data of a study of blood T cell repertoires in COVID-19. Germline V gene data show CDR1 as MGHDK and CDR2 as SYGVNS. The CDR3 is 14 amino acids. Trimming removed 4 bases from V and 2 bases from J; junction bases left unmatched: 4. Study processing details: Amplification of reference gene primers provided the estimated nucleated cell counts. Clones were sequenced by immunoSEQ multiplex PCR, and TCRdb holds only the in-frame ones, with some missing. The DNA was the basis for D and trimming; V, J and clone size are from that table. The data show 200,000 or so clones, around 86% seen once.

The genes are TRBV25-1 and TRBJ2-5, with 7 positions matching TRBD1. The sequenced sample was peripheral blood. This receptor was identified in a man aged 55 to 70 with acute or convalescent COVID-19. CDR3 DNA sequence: TGTGCCAGCAGTGGTTACAGGGGTCAAGAGACCCAGTACTTC. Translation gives CASSGYRGQETQYF.